Sequencing of this T cell receptor beta chain was carried out in a study of T cell responses to AZD1222 COVID-19 vaccine (TCRdb year 2021). As for the study more broadly: TCR sequencing was performed for 230 to 250 trial participants, of whom around 200 were given two doses of AZD1222 and around 25 were given two doses of MenACWY control vaccine. Trial participants were enrolled by age into subgroups of 18-55, 56-69 and 70-plus years, and around 150, 28 and 57 TCR-sequenced participants, respectively, were included in these subgroups. Overall results and qualifications from the work: Conclusions about previously exposed vaccinees are limited, since just five to seven AZD1222 recipients were seropositive for SARS-CoV-2 at baseline. Spike-specific TCR breadth and depth rose significantly after two AZD1222 doses compared with day 0 and with MenACWY recipients. In the small 56-69-year group, the increase in depth fell short of significance, most likely because of low power. No day 14 peak-response samples were available, so repertoires were characterized only after the peak T cell response. Reportedly, close to half of the unique spike-specific TCRs recognized epitopes lying outside the regions that are mutated in the B.1.351 and B.1.1.7 variants. Participants were mostly white British and included more females than males, and it was suggested by the authors that clonal diversity may have been underestimated. CD4 TCRs associated with the vaccine covered the entire spike protein, and the dominant responses were in regions 160-218 and 743-854.

The CDR3 regions of human TCRbeta chains were analyzed by immunosequencing. Per the source publication's procedure: Repertoire TCRs were checked for matches against a reference library of SARS-CoV-2-specific TCRs that had been generated using the MIRA antigen-specificity platform. Breadth was defined as the fraction of unique TCRs that were SARS-CoV-2-associated, and depth was defined as the fraction of total T cells that were SARS-CoV-2-associated. Each spike-specific TCR was assigned to its reactive spike region and to a CD4 or CD8 class using the MIRA data. Log10-transformed breadth and depth values were compared by one-way ANOVA with Sidak's multiple comparisons tests. The table comes from immuneACCESS by way of TCRdb, which keeps in-frame sequences with V and J called. Part of the clones is missing from these tables; in studies checked, under half for an unresolved V gene and the rest for unknown reasons. V and J calls and clone size come straight from that table; D and trimming were deduced from the DNA. The sample includes about 210,000 clones, with about 94% observed a single time. In total, the top ten clones hold approximately 1.7% of the sample.

Points on this clone: This clone's antigen is unknown. No clone much larger than this one lies a single base away; base qualities are absent.

The time point label for this specimen denotes: about 28 days (+/-7) after the second vaccine dose. The treatment or condition label for this specimen denotes: meningococcal conjugate vaccine given as trial control. Vaccinee samples were obtained from the UK trials COV001 and COV002, which included a single-blind randomized controlled phase 2/3 trial of AZD1222 (ChAdOx1 nCoV-19) in healthy adults. Trial participant PBMC samples were collected at day 0 and day 28 after the second dose for TCRbeta chain sequencing. Spanning cysteine to phenylalanine, the CDR3 consists of 15 amino acids. Just the 45-base CDR3 DNA is kept, in frame starting at base 1. V was cut back by 5 bases and J by 5 bases, leaving a gap of 19 bases between them. Sequences SGHTA (CDR1) and FQGNSA (CDR2) are obtained from the germline V gene.

The chain is assembled from TRBV7-2 and TRBJ2-7; the D gene is possibly TRBD1 or TRBD2, with 5 bases matching each. The source material was peripheral blood, sampled 28 days after the second dose of the MenACWY control vaccine. The sequence came from an adult who received the MenACWY meningococcal vaccine as a control. The sequence in DNA is TGTGCCAGCAGCGGGACGTTTAAGTCGTCCCACGAGCAGTACTTC. Protein translation: CASSGTFKSSHEQYF. When the CDR3 is completed using the reference TRBV7-2 and TRBJ2-7 genes on either side, the full variable domain is GAGVSQSPSNKVTEKGKDVELRCDPISGHTALYWYRQSLGQGLEFLIYFQGNSAPDKSGLPSDRFSAERTGGSVSTLTIQRTQQEDSAVYLCASSGTFKSSHEQYFGPGTRLTVT.